This TCR beta chain comes out of a study of control samples from healthy donors and cancer patients. Trimming removed 2 bases from V and 0 bases from J, with 5 bases in between. Per germline, CDR1 SNHLY and CDR2 FYNNEI. This CDR3 comprises 14 residues. Method: immunoSEQ multiplex PCR; TCRdb's copy keeps in-frame clones and lacks some. The sample lists about 92,000 clones; approximately 82% were seen once. The sequenced material came from blood. This chain connects TRBV2 to TRBJ2-1; D uncertain. The source of this sequence is a woman in her fifties or sixties in good health. The CDR3 DNA reads as TGTGCCAGCAGTGAAAGCTACTCCTACAATGAGCAGTTCTTC. It encodes CASSESYSYNEQFF.